The following is a T cell receptor beta chain sequence with its context. Its antigen is undetermined. Data came from immunoSEQ multiplex PCR; TCRdb stores just in-frame clones and leaves some out. Of around 180,000 clones in the sample, 85% to 95% were seen once. The data stem from a study of T cell responses to AZD1222 COVID-19 vaccine. Whole-study results and caveats: Spike-spanning, vaccine-associated CD4 TCRs were dominant at 160-218 and 743-854. There were repertoire samples only from the period after the peak T cell response. Regions left unmutated in variants are reportedly the target of nearly half of spike-specific TCRs. Donors were largely white British and mainly female; clonal diversity was possibly underestimated.

CDR1 KGHSH and CDR2 LQKENI come from the germline V gene. Trimming left V 3 bases short and J 5 bases short, with 8 bases between. This CDR3 contains 13 residues. The J gene is TRBJ1-5, the V gene TRBV18; no definite D call. The sample was peripheral blood, taken on day 0 of AZD1222 vaccination. This clonotype was sampled from an adult in good health. The CDR3 here is CASSPRWDQPQHF. The DNA for the CDR3 is TGTGCCAGCTCACCCCGGTGGGATCAGCCCCAGCATTTT.